This record covers a single T cell receptor beta chain. The data stem from a study of control samples from healthy donors and cancer patients. The germline gives CDR1 SGHTA, CDR2 FQGTGA. Germline trimming cut 5 bases from V and 7 bases from J; bases unmatched to any gene: 1. CDR3 size: 12 residues. Measured with immunoSEQ multiplex PCR; TCRdb has only the in-frame clones, and not every one. The profile shows around 250,000 clones, 82% of them singletons. The gene calls are TRBV7-3 and TRBJ2-1; 8 nucleotides line up with TRBD1. The clonotype comes from a woman between 55 and 75 years old with lung cancer. Sequences were obtained from PBMCs. This CDR3 is CASSRQGNEQFF. The CDR3 DNA reads TGTGCCAGCAGCAGACAGGGGAATGAGCAGTTCTTC.